One sample yielded the 15 T cell receptor beta chains listed below, sequenced in a study of cytomegalovirus exposure and HLA in healthy donors. The study ran its PCR with 60 Vbeta and 13 Jbeta primers. Sequenced by immunoSEQ multiplex PCR; TCRdb stores in-frame clones only, minus some. The data hold 150,000 or so clones, with roughly 81% observed a single time. The sequenced material came from PBMCs. All receptors come from a woman aged 18-35 years in good health and CMV-seronegative.

The V call is TRBV19, the J call TRBJ2-2; TRBD2 agrees at 10 bases. The CDR3 extends over 17 amino acids. The ends lost 0 bases at V and 4 bases at J; junction bases unmatched: 5. The germline gives CDR1 LNHDA, CDR2 SQIVND (reference sequence). The CDR3 DNA sequence: TGTGCCAGTAGTATAGATTTAGCGGGAGGATTCACCGGGGAGCTGTTTTTT. Its translation: CASSIDLAGGFTGELFF.

The rearrangement uses TRBV28 and TRBJ2-7; 7 bases agree with TRBD2. This CDR3 contains 13 residues. Germline V gives CDR1 MDHEN, CDR2 SYDVKM. The junction had 4 bases not matched to a gene; V was cut back by 6 bases and J by 2 bases. In DNA form, the CDR3 reads TGTGCCAGCAGGCCGGGACTAACCTACGAGCAGTACTTC. It codes for CASRPGLTYEQYF.

The chain is built from TRBV6-1 and TRBJ2-7, with 9 positions matching TRBD1. The ends lost 0 bases at V and 3 bases at J; junction bases unmatched: 3. The CDR3 contains 15 residues. The germline gives CDR1 MNHNS, CDR2 SASEGT. The CDR3 loop is CASSEARTGVYEQYF. The CDR3 DNA reads TGTGCCAGCAGTGAAGCCAGGACAGGGGTCTACGAGCAGTACTTC.

The rearrangement uses TRBV28 and TRBJ1-1, with D tentatively TRBD1 (6 bases). The CDR3 sequence is 14 residues long. The V end was cut by 3 bases, the J end by 3 bases, with 11 bases between. Germline CDR1 MDHEN, CDR2 SYDVKM. The CDR3 is CASSLIRGDTEAFF. For the CDR3, the DNA is TGTGCCAGCAGTTTGATCAGGGGCGACACTGAAGCTTTCTTT.

The chain recombines TRBV4-1 with TRBJ1-5; no reliable D call. Trimming removed 0 bases from V and 6 bases from J, with 12 bases in between. Germline CDR1 is MGHRA and CDR2 is YSYEKL. This CDR3 comprises 15 residues. The CDR3 is CASSQESGYTQPQHF. The CDR3 region has the DNA TGCGCCAGCAGCCAAGAATCGGGGTACACTCAGCCCCAGCATTTT.

V usage is TRBV10-3 and J usage is TRBJ1-1; no clear D. This CDR3 has 16 residues. Germline CDR1 ENHRY, CDR2 SYGVKD. Between the trimmed V and J ends, which lost 3 bases and 4 bases, there was a span of 18 bases. The CDR3, as DNA: TGTGCCATCAGTGAAGGGTTCGAGGGCTCGGGCACTGAAGCTTTCTTT. Its protein product is CAISEGFEGSGTEAFF.

This clone has only a few counts. The chain carries TRBV27 and TRBJ2-7; TRBD1 matches 8 bases. V shed 3 bases and J 5 bases; nucleotides not matched to a gene: 3. This CDR3 contains 13 residues. Germline V gene lookup returns CDR1 MNHEY and CDR2 SMNVEV (reference sequence). The CDR3 DNA sequence: TGTGCCAGCAGTTTCGGACAGGGACACGAGCAGTACTTC. It specifies CASSFGQGHEQYF.

This clone was observed a few times. This sequence joins TRBV5-4 and TRBJ2-2, with D maybe TRBD2 (5 bases). The CDR3 length is 13 residues. CDR1 is SGHNT and CDR2 is YYREEE in the germline V gene (reference sequence). V shed 2 bases and J shed 7 bases, with 9 bases lying between them. DNA for the CDR3: TGTGCCAGCAGCTTCGAGGGAATCGGGGAGCTGTTTTTT. Its translation: CASSFEGIGELFF.

The chain is built from TRBV9 and TRBJ2-5; D unclear. Trimming removed 0 bases from V and 3 bases from J, with 9 bases in between. Germline CDR1 SGDLS, CDR2 YYNGEE. The CDR3 consists of 14 residues. The CDR3 loop reads CASSVEPEKETQYF. The CDR3 nucleotides read TGTGCCAGCAGCGTAGAGCCTGAAAAAGAGACCCAGTACTTC.

The chain is built from TRBV7-2 and TRBJ2-1; D unclear. Germline V gene data show CDR1 as SGHTA and CDR2 as FQGNSA. With 5 bases removed from V and 4 bases from J, the gap between germline ends came to 9 bases. This CDR3 comprises 13 residues. DNA of the CDR3: TGTGCCAGCAGCGCAGGTTTATACAATGAGCAGTTCTTC. Amino acids: CASSAGLYNEQFF.

CDR3: CASSDGTSGSYEQYF. The CDR3 coding sequence is TGTGCCAGCAGCGATGGGACTAGCGGGAGCTACGAGCAGTACTTC. The rearrangement links TRBV27 to TRBJ2-7; 14 bases map to TRBD2. Germline trimming cut 6 bases from V and 3 bases from J; bases unmatched to any gene: 4. Germline V CDR1 and CDR2: MNHEY, SMNVEV (reference sequence). This CDR3 is built from 15 residues.

This chain connects TRBV2 to TRBJ1-3; 9 nucleotides agree with TRBD1. CDR1 and CDR2 (germline): SNHLY, FYNNEI. Unmatched junction bases numbered 4, after V lost 4 bases and J lost 6 bases. The CDR3 covers 14 residues. The CDR3 spells CASSADRGENTIYF. CDR3 nucleotides: TGTGCCAGCAGTGCTGACAGGGGGGAAAACACCATATATTTT.

The CDR3 region has the DNA TGCGCCAGCAGCCAACCGGGACAGGGGTCCAAGACCCAGTACTTC. Translating it yields CASSQPGQGSKTQYF. The rearrangement links TRBV4-3 to TRBJ2-5; 10 nucleotides agree with TRBD1. This CDR3 region has 15 residues. J was trimmed by 6 bases and V by 2 bases; bases with no gene match: 6. Germline loops: CDR1 LGHNA, CDR2 YSLEER.

In its sample, this clone was seen a few times. The J gene is TRBJ2-5, the V gene TRBV6-4, with 8 bases matching TRBD2. CDR1 and CDR2 (germline): MRHNA, SNTAGT. The CDR3 extends over 15 amino acids. J gave up 2 bases and V 4 bases, and 6 bases lay outside the gene matches. CDR3 sequence: CASSARAGDQETQYF. The CDR3 DNA is TGTGCCAGCAGTGCCCGAGCGGGGGATCAAGAGACCCAGTACTTC.

This chain joins TRBV11-2 and TRBJ1-6, with 9 positions matching TRBD1. CDR1 and CDR2 (germline): SGHAT, FQNNGV. V trimming: 2 bases; J trimming: 7 bases; junction bases outside the gene matches: 0. The CDR3 spans 14 residues. The CDR3 DNA is TGTGCCAGCAGCTTAACAGGGGGCAATTCACCCCTCCACTTT. Translating gives CASSLTGGNSPLHF.